These 30 T cell receptor beta chains were all obtained from the same sample, sequenced in a study of blood T cell repertoires in COVID-19. Measured with immunoSEQ multiplex PCR; TCRdb has only the in-frame clones, and not every one. The repertoire holds about 260,000 clones, about four fifths seen once, with more than 1.5% in the top ten. Sequencing was performed on peripheral blood. These receptors all stem from a woman aged 40 to 50 who had recovered from COVID-19.

This sequence joins TRBV6-6 and TRBJ1-6; D gene uncertain. The V gene's germline CDR1 is MNHNY and CDR2 SVGAGI (reference sequence). This CDR3 comprises 15 residues. V shed 6 bases and J shed 8 bases, with 17 bases lying between them. CDR3 region: CASRGLTGIYSPLHF. The CDR3 nucleotides read TGTGCCAGCAGAGGCTTGACGGGAATTTATTCACCCCTCCACTTT.

The chain employs TRBV28 and TRBJ2-5; no definite D call. The CDR3 sequence is 15 residues long. Trimming took 7 bases from V and 2 from J, leaving 17 bases between them. In germline, CDR1 is MDHEN, CDR2 SYDVKM. The CDR3 DNA follows: TGTGCCAGCAAAAACAACCCTAAGACTCAAGAGACCCAGTACTTC. Translating it yields CASKNNPKTQETQYF.

V is TRBV5-6 and J is TRBJ2-5; D gene unclear. The CDR3 extends over 15 amino acids. Germline assignment: CDR1 SGHDT and CDR2 YYEEEE. V was trimmed by 2 bases and J by 1 base, leaving 12 bases between them. The CDR3, as DNA: TGTGCCAGCAGCTTTTTACGGCGGTCCCAAGAGACCCAGTACTTC. It is translated as CASSFLRRSQETQYF.

This chain joins TRBV6-6 and TRBJ2-2, with TRBD1 matching over 9 bases. V lost 7 bases to trimming and J lost 7 bases; unmatched junction nucleotides: 13. The CDR3 is made up of 16 amino acids. Germline V gene lookup returns CDR1 MNHNY and CDR2 SVGAGI (reference sequence). For the CDR3, the DNA is TGTGCCAGCATCAACAGGGGGCGACGGGGCAGCGGGGAGCTGTTTTTT. Its protein product is CASINRGRRGSGELFF.

The rearrangement uses TRBV18 and TRBJ2-5; tentative D call: TRBD2 (7 bases). The CDR3 is made up of 16 amino acids. Germline lookup yields CDR1 KGHSH and CDR2 LQKENI. Between the trimmed V and J ends, which lost 2 bases and 4 bases, there was a span of 17 bases. CDR3 sequence: CASSPTSAGALETQYF. For the CDR3, the DNA is TGTGCCAGCTCACCAACTAGCGCGGGGGCTCTAGAGACCCAGTACTTC.

The chain recombines TRBV6-5 with TRBJ2-1, with 9 positions matching TRBD2. In germline, CDR1 is MNHEY, CDR2 SVGAGI. V was pared by 2 bases and J by 3 bases, with 2 bases of the junction left unmatched. The CDR3 length is 15 residues. As DNA, the CDR3 is TGTGCCAGCAGTTACCGAGCGGGGGGCTACAATGAGCAGTTCTTC. It specifies CASSYRAGGYNEQFF.

The genes are TRBV11-2 and TRBJ1-1; tentatively, D is TRBD1 (5 bases). The V gene lost 3 bases and the J gene lost 4 bases, with 12 bases spanning the gap. This CDR3 has 14 residues. CDR1 is SGHAT, CDR2 FQNNGV, per germline. The CDR3 loop is CASSFVGRGTEAFF. DNA for the CDR3: TGTGCCAGCAGCTTCGTGGGGAGGGGCACTGAAGCTTTCTTT.

V and J are TRBV12-3 or TRBV12-4 and TRBJ2-3; no definite D call. This CDR3 is 13 amino acids long. Trimming removed 7 bases from V and 0 bases from J, with 8 bases in between. CDR3 sequence (DNA): TGTGCCAGCACCCTATTGAGCACAGATACGCAGTATTTT. Amino acid sequence: CASTLLSTDTQYF.

V usage is TRBV9 and J usage is TRBJ1-5, with unresolved D. The ends were cut back, 4 bases at V and 7 bases at J, with 12 bases in the middle. Germline CDR1 reads SGDLS; CDR2 reads YYNGEE. The CDR3 is made up of 13 amino acids. CDR3 loop: CASSPRGGQPQHF. In DNA, the CDR3 is TGTGCCAGCAGCCCTCGGGGTGGGCAGCCCCAGCATTTT.

This rearrangement joins TRBV19 to TRBJ1-5; 10 bases agree with TRBD1. With 5 bases clipped from V and 3 bases from J, the junction kept 7 bases outside the gene matches. The V gene's germline CDR1 is LNHDA and CDR2 SQIVND (reference sequence). The CDR3 length is 16 residues. The CDR3 bases are TGTGCCAGTAGTCGATTCGGGACAGGGGACAATCAGCCCCAGCATTTT. Protein: CASSRFGTGDNQPQHF.

The J gene is TRBJ1-1, the V gene TRBV3-1 (or the pseudogene TRBV3-2), with D hard to call. The CDR3 consists of 12 residues. Per the germline V gene, CDR1 is LGHDT and CDR2 is YNNKEL (reference sequence). The V end was cut by 1 base, the J end by 11 bases, with 11 bases between. The CDR3 DNA is TGTGCCAGCAGCCAAGTCGGTCAGAGGGCTTTCTTT. Protein sequence: CASSQVGQRAFF.

This clone turned up a few times. The rearrangement uses TRBV10-3 and TRBJ2-1; TRBD2 aligns across 12 bases. Per germline, CDR1 ENHRY and CDR2 SYGVKD. The CDR3 has 15 residues. J was trimmed by 7 bases and V by 0 bases; bases with no gene match: 1. The DNA of the CDR3 is TGTGCCATCAGTGAGTCGACTAGCGGGGGAAATGAGCAGTTCTTC. It is translated as CAISESTSGGNEQFF.

V is TRBV5-1 and J is TRBJ2-3; 11 positions agree with TRBD2. The germline V gene has CDR1 SGHRS and CDR2 YFSETQ. With 4 bases clipped from V and 3 bases from J, the junction kept 7 bases outside the gene matches. The CDR3 loop spans 16 amino acids. In nucleotides, the CDR3 is TGCGCCAGCAGCCCTACTAGCGGGGGAAAAACAGATACGCAGTATTTT. The encoded protein is CASSPTSGGKTDTQYF.

In this sample, this clone turned up once. The chain links TRBV2 to TRBJ1-6; D is undetermined. CDR3 size: 17 residues. V lost 5 bases to trimming and J lost 0 bases, with 14 bases between them. Looked up from germline, CDR1 is SNHLY and CDR2 is FYNNEI. CDR3 sequence: CASSPRLLSSYNSPLHF. The DNA for the CDR3 is TGTGCCAGCAGTCCCAGACTCCTTAGCTCCTATAATTCACCCCTCCACTTT. Full variable domain (rest looked up from reference TRBV2 and TRBJ1-6): EPEVTQTPSHQVTQMGQEVILRCVPISNHLYFYWYRQILGQKVEFLVSFYNNEISEKSEIFDDQFSVERPDGSNFTLKIRSTKLEDSAMYFCASSPRLLSSYNSPLHFGNGTRLTVT.

This rearrangement joins TRBV15 to TRBJ2-5; TRBD2 matches 7 bases. The CDR3 covers 15 residues. CDR1 is LNHNV and CDR2 is YYDKDF in the germline V gene (reference sequence). With V trimmed by 4 bases and J by 5 bases, 10 bases remained unmatched. The CDR3 sequence is CATSTRAGLGETQYF. DNA of the CDR3: TGTGCCACCAGCACTCGAGCGGGGTTGGGGGAGACCCAGTACTTC.

The chain employs TRBV9 and TRBJ1-1; tentative D call: TRBD1 (5 bases). V dropped 4 bases and J dropped 5 bases, with 18 bases sitting between them. Germline lookup yields CDR1 SGDLS and CDR2 YYNGEE. The CDR3 contains 15 residues. The CDR3: CASSSRVDGGTEAFF. The DNA of the CDR3 is TGTGCCAGCAGCTCCCGGGTGGACGGGGGGACTGAAGCTTTCTTT.

The chain has TRBV7-9 and TRBJ2-5, with 8 bases lining up with TRBD2. This CDR3 is 16 amino acids long. V lost 3 bases and J lost 3; bases outside the gene matches: 9. Germline V lookup: CDR1 SEHNR, CDR2 FQNEAQ (reference sequence). The CDR3 region is CASSLNGNGGEETQYF. The CDR3 coding sequence is TGTGCCAGCAGCTTGAACGGGAACGGGGGGGAAGAGACCCAGTACTTC.

The V and J genes are TRBV4-1 and TRBJ2-2; D might be TRBD2 (5 bases). Trimming took 4 bases from V and 2 from J, leaving 11 bases between them. The V gene's germline CDR1 is MGHRA and CDR2 YSYEKL. The CDR3 totals 15 residues. The CDR3 spells CASSPAERNTGELFF. The CDR3 region has the DNA TGCGCCAGCAGCCCAGCGGAAAGAAACACCGGGGAGCTGTTTTTT.

The rearrangement joins TRBV28 to TRBJ1-6, with D tentatively TRBD1 (5 bases). CDR1 MDHEN and CDR2 SYDVKM come from the germline V gene. CDR3 length: 15 amino acids. Trimming took 5 bases from V and 6 from J, leaving 14 bases between them. The CDR3 sequence is CASSGTRGGNSPLHF. CDR3 DNA sequence: TGTGCCAGCAGTGGGACGCGGGGCGGTAATTCACCCCTCCACTTT.

This clone was counted once. Its ends do not fully match the called genes, so a read error is possible. The chain carries TRBV4-1 and TRBJ1-2, with 9 bases aligning to TRBD1. CDR1 and CDR2 from the germline V gene are MGHRA and YSYEKL. This CDR3 comprises 17 residues. The CDR3 region is CANSQSWTGETNYGYTF. The CDR3 nucleotides read TGCGCCAACAGCCAATCTTGGACAGGGGAGACCAACTATGGCTACACCTTC.

This chain joins TRBV2 and TRBJ1-5; possible D gene TRBD1, 6 bases. The V end was cut by 6 bases, the J end by 3 bases, with 18 bases between. Germline V lookup: CDR1 SNHLY, CDR2 FYNNEI. The CDR3 is 16 amino acids. The CDR3 is CASSREIGQYNQPQHF. The CDR3 region has the DNA TGTGCCAGCAGCCGCGAGATTGGACAGTACAATCAGCCCCAGCATTTT.

A single count supports this clone. The V gene is TRBV6-5, the J gene TRBJ2-3; tentatively, D is TRBD2 (5 bases). V dropped 2 bases and J dropped 1 base, with 7 bases sitting between them. In germline, CDR1 is MNHEY, CDR2 SVGAGI. The CDR3 length is 14 residues. CDR3 nucleotides: TGTGCCAGCAGTTACAGAGGGCGCACAGATACGCAGTATTTT. It yields the protein CASSYRGRTDTQYF.

The chain is built from TRBV7-9 and TRBJ2-7, with 7 bases that match TRBD1. With V trimmed by 4 bases and J by 4 bases, 7 bases remained unmatched. CDR1 SEHNR and CDR2 FQNEAQ come from the germline V gene (reference sequence). This CDR3 comprises 14 residues. CDR3 region: CASSSPGQIYEQYF. Here the CDR3 DNA reads TGTGCCAGCAGCTCCCCGGGACAGATATACGAGCAGTACTTC.

This rearrangement joins TRBV28 to TRBJ1-3; D is perhaps TRBD1 (6 bases). The CDR3 covers 11 residues. CDR1 is MDHEN and CDR2 is SYDVKM in the germline V gene. The V and J ends lost 5 bases and 10 bases respectively, with 9 bases between them. CDR3 DNA sequence: TGTGCCAGCAGTCGCCAGGGGACCATATATTTT. Translated, it gives CASSRQGTIYF.

The sample holds a few counts of this clone. J is TRBJ1-6 and V is TRBV6-1; TRBD1 aligns across 8 bases. V lost 1 base to trimming and J lost 7 bases; unmatched junction nucleotides: 6. Germline loops: CDR1 MNHNS, CDR2 SASEGT. The CDR3 covers 16 residues. CDR3 DNA: TGTGCCAGCAGTGAAGGGACAGGGACGGCAAATTCACCCCTCCACTTT. Translating it yields CASSEGTGTANSPLHF.

The chain combines TRBV19 with TRBJ2-1, with TRBD2 identical over 7 bases. The length of the CDR3 is 15 residues. The V segment lost 3 bases and the J segment 3 bases; nucleotides outside the gene matches: 5. CDR1 is LNHDA, CDR2 SQIVND, per germline (reference sequence). CDR3 bases: TGTGCCAGTAGTATCCGCGGGAGCCGCTACAATGAGCAGTTCTTC. Protein sequence: CASSIRGSRYNEQFF.

The V gene is TRBV19, the J gene TRBJ2-3; TRBD2 agrees at 9 bases. J gave up 6 bases and V 3 bases, and 10 bases lay outside the gene matches. The germline gives CDR1 LNHDA, CDR2 SQIVND (reference sequence). The CDR3 length is 16 residues. The CDR3 DNA reads as TGTGCCAGTAGTATCGAGGCAGCGGGGGGCCGGGATACGCAGTATTTT. Residues: CASSIEAAGGRDTQYF.

The rearrangement links TRBV3-1 (or the pseudogene TRBV3-2) to TRBJ1-4, with TRBD1 as a possible D gene (6 bases). V gave up 5 bases and J gave up 6 bases, with 16 bases separating them. This CDR3 contains 15 residues. Germline V CDR1 and CDR2: LGHDT, YNNKEL (reference sequence). CDR3 in DNA: TGTGCCAGCAGCGCAACCGGGACACTTGATGAAAAACTGTTTTTT. Its protein product is CASSATGTLDEKLFF.

This chain uses TRBV10-3 with TRBJ1-5; D uncertain. This CDR3 has 14 residues. Germline V lookup: CDR1 ENHRY, CDR2 SYGVKD. Trimming took off 0 bases at V and 7 bases at J, with 10 bases between the two ends. CDR3 protein: CAISESEGGQPQHF. DNA of the CDR3: TGTGCCATCAGTGAGTCCGAGGGTGGGCAGCCCCAGCATTTT.

The genes are TRBV6-1 and TRBJ2-5, with TRBD1 identical over 8 bases. CDR1 is MNHNS, CDR2 SASEGT, per germline. This CDR3 has 15 residues. V trimming: 2 bases; J trimming: 5 bases; junction bases outside the gene matches: 7. The CDR3 DNA reads TGTGCCAGCAGTGAATCGTCAGGGGGCGTGGAGACCCAGTACTTC. This codes for CASSESSGGVETQYF.